The 31 T cell receptor beta chains below all came from one sample that was sequenced in a study of blood T cell repertoires in COVID-19. Assay: immunoSEQ multiplex PCR; the TCRdb copy retains only in-frame clones and omits some. There are 70,000 to 95,000 clones in the sample; roughly 86% occur only once, and approximately 7.4% lies in the top ten. Sequencing was done on a sample of peripheral blood. These receptors were obtained from a man in his 70s with acute or convalescent COVID-19.

The V call is TRBV9, the J call TRBJ2-5; possibly TRBD2 for D (6 bases). The CDR3 has 15 residues. Trimming removed 0 bases at V and 8 bases at J, with 17 bases between. CDR1 is SGDLS, CDR2 YYNGEE, per germline. The CDR3 protein is CASSVGRSSAATQYF. In DNA, the CDR3 is TGTGCCAGCAGCGTAGGAAGGTCTAGCGCAGCCACCCAGTACTTC.

V is TRBV28 and J is TRBJ1-2; tentatively, D is TRBD1 (6 bases). The germline V and J ends were trimmed by 2 bases and 5 bases, with 12 bases remaining between them. This CDR3 is built from 14 residues. The germline V gene encodes CDR1 MDHEN and CDR2 SYDVKM. The CDR3 DNA follows: TGTGCCAGCAGTTTAGGGAACAGGGTGTATGGCTACACCTTC. This gives the protein CASSLGNRVYGYTF.

The rearrangement uses TRBV19 and TRBJ2-7; a weak D match, TRBD1 (6 bases). V dropped 5 bases and J dropped 2 bases, with 19 bases sitting between them. The length of the CDR3 is 16 residues. CDR1 and CDR2 (germline): LNHDA, SQIVND (reference sequence). The CDR3 region has the DNA TGTGCCAGTAGTCCCGAAGTGACAGGAAGAACCTACGAGCAGTACTTC. The encoded protein is CASSPEVTGRTYEQYF.

V gene TRBV6-5 combines with J gene TRBJ1-1; 7 bases align to TRBD1. The CDR3 runs 16 residues. Trimming took 0 bases from V and 2 from J; bases not matched to a gene: 6. From germline, CDR1 is MNHEY and CDR2 SVGAGI. CDR3 nucleotide sequence: TGTGCCAGCAGTTACTCACAACAGGGGCGAAACACTGAAGCTTTCTTT. Translating it yields CASSYSQQGRNTEAFF.

This chain uses TRBV10-1 with TRBJ2-1; 8 bases match TRBD1. The CDR3 is 17 residues long. J lost 2 bases, V lost 3 bases, and 9 bases had no gene match. Germline V gives CDR1 WNHNN, CDR2 SYGVQD (reference sequence). Here the CDR3 DNA reads TGCGCCAGCAGTGAACTGCTTGGACAGGGTCCCTACAATGAGCAGTTCTTC. Its protein product is CASSELLGQGPYNEQFF.

This clone was recorded only once. The chain couples TRBV10-1 to TRBJ2-1, with TRBD2 matching over 16 bases. The germline V gene encodes CDR1 WNHNN and CDR2 SYGVQD (reference sequence). The CDR3 loop spans 19 amino acids. The junction had 12 bases not matched to a gene; V was cut back by 1 base and J by 9 bases. The CDR3 sequence: CASSEFEVGGLAGGSEQFF. The CDR3 nucleotides are TGCGCCAGCAGTGAGTTTGAAGTCGGGGGACTAGCGGGAGGGAGTGAGCAGTTCTTC.

The chain uses TRBV10-3 and TRBJ1-1; 9 bases are a match to TRBD1. The V and J ends lost 6 bases and 4 bases, in that order; junction bases with no gene match: 9. The CDR3 totals 15 residues. Germline V gene data show CDR1 as ENHRY and CDR2 as SYGVKD. CDR3 sequence reads: CAIRSQQGASTEAFF. Written as DNA, the CDR3 is TGTGCCATCAGGTCCCAACAGGGGGCGAGCACTGAAGCTTTCTTT.

The DNA of the CDR3 is TGTGCCAGCAGCTCCCAGGGACAGGGTAATGAAAAACTGTTTTTT. This translates into CASSSQGQGNEKLFF. The genes are TRBV7-9 and TRBJ1-4; 9 positions match TRBD1. Germline CDR1 SEHNR, CDR2 FQNEAQ (reference sequence). This CDR3 contains 15 residues. Trimming removed 4 bases from V and 4 bases from J; junction bases left unmatched: 4.

The chain is built from TRBV7-2 and TRBJ2-1, with 7 nucleotides matching TRBD2. The CDR3 has 15 residues. CDR1 and CDR2 (germline): SGHTA, FQGNSA. V lost 3 bases, J lost 7 bases, and 9 bases stayed unmatched. The CDR3 is CASSFEAGIWNEQFF. The DNA of the CDR3 is TGTGCCAGCAGCTTTGAAGCGGGGATATGGAATGAGCAGTTCTTC.

V gene TRBV19 combines with J gene TRBJ2-7, with 10 bases aligning to TRBD1. There are 13 residues in the CDR3. Germline values: CDR1 LNHDA, CDR2 SQIVND (reference sequence). V shed 10 bases, J shed 6 bases, and the junction held 9 bases outside the gene matches. CDR3 region: CATRGQGTSEQYF. The CDR3 nucleotides read TGTGCCACCAGGGGACAGGGGACTAGCGAGCAGTACTTC.

The chain recombines TRBV14 with TRBJ1-6, with 7 bases lining up with TRBD1. Germline assignment: CDR1 SGHDN and CDR2 FVKESK. V lost 3 bases to trimming and J lost 6 bases; unmatched junction nucleotides: 5. The CDR3 contains 15 residues. In nucleotides, the CDR3 is TGTGCCAGCAGCCAGCAGACAGGGACTAATTCACCCCTCCACTTT. Protein: CASSQQTGTNSPLHF. The whole variable domain, remainder taken from reference TRBV14 and TRBJ1-6, is EAGVTQFPSHSVIEKGQTVTLRCDPISGHDNLYWYRRVMGKEIKFLLHFVKESKQDESGMPNNRFLAERTGGTYSTLKVQPAELEDSGVYFCASSQQTGTNSPLHFGNGTRLTVT.

This chain joins TRBV2 and TRBJ1-1, with no clear D. The CDR3 runs 13 residues. Germline V lookup: CDR1 SNHLY, CDR2 FYNNEI. V shed 6 bases and J shed 0 bases, with 8 bases lying between them. The CDR3 DNA sequence: TGTGCCAGCAGGCCGGGGTTGAACACTGAAGCTTTCTTT. Translating gives CASRPGLNTEAFF.

The V gene is TRBV7-9, the J gene TRBJ1-6, with 9 positions matching TRBD1. The CDR3 contains 15 residues. The ends lost 5 bases at V and 7 bases at J; junction bases unmatched: 6. Germline CDR1 and CDR2: SEHNR and FQNEAQ (reference sequence). The CDR3: CASSLGTGNNSPLHF. In nucleotides, the CDR3 is TGTGCCAGCAGCCTGGGGACAGGGAACAATTCACCCCTCCACTTT.

J is TRBJ1-1 and V is TRBV7-9; 10 positions agree with TRBD1. In germline, CDR1 is SEHNR, CDR2 FQNEAQ (reference sequence). This CDR3 comprises 15 residues. V was pared by 4 bases and J by 2 bases, with 4 bases of the junction left unmatched. CDR3 bases: TGTGCCAGCAGCTGGGGGACAGGGGCAAACACTGAAGCTTTCTTT. Encoded protein: CASSWGTGANTEAFF.

The genes are TRBV6-6 and TRBJ1-2, with a tentative D call TRBD1 (5 bases). Germline CDR1 and CDR2: MNHNY and SVGAGI (reference sequence). The CDR3 spans 12 residues. Deletions cut 8 bases from V and 4 bases from J, with 11 bases between. CDR3 bases: TGTGCCAGCCTCAGGGTTAGCTATGGCTACACCTTC. Protein product: CASLRVSYGYTF.

J is TRBJ1-2 and V is TRBV7-9; 7 positions agree with TRBD1. Germline V gives CDR1 SEHNR, CDR2 FQNEAQ (reference sequence). CDR3 length: 15 amino acids. V lost 4 bases and J lost 5; bases outside the gene matches: 10. The CDR3 reads CASSYRQGWLYGYTF. The CDR3 nucleotides read TGTGCCAGCAGCTATCGACAGGGATGGCTATATGGCTACACCTTC. Drawing the rest from reference TRBV7-9 and TRBJ1-2, the complete variable domain is DTGVSQNPRHKITKRGQNVTFRCDPISEHNRLYWYRQTLGQGPEFLTYFQNEAQLEKSRLLSDRFSAERPKGSFSTLEIQRTEQGDSAMYLCASSYRQGWLYGYTFGSGTRLTVV.

V is TRBV4-1 and J is TRBJ2-7, with D possibly matching TRBD1 (6 bases). The CDR3 runs 16 residues. Trimming left V 0 bases short and J 0 bases short, with 12 bases between. The germline V gene has CDR1 MGHRA and CDR2 YSYEKL. CDR3 region: CASSQDWPGASYEQYF. The CDR3 nucleotides are TGCGCCAGCAGCCAAGATTGGCCAGGGGCCTCCTACGAGCAGTACTTC.

The chain couples TRBV5-1 to TRBJ1-2; 8 bases match TRBD1. Germline CDR1 and CDR2: SGHRS and YFSETQ. The CDR3 runs 15 residues. Trimming at V came to 0 bases and at J to 6 bases, leaving 7 bases not matched to a gene. CDR3 protein: CASSLAGTGSHGYTF. The CDR3 nucleotides read TGCGCCAGCAGCTTGGCAGGGACAGGATCCCATGGCTACACCTTC.

The chain employs TRBV2 and TRBJ2-2; 7 bases match TRBD1. The CDR3 runs to 15 residues. Germline CDR1 is SNHLY and CDR2 is FYNNEI. With V trimmed by 5 bases and J by 6 bases, 9 bases remained unmatched. This CDR3 reads CASSLRQGDPGELFF. The CDR3 bases are TGTGCCAGCAGTCTAAGACAGGGCGATCCCGGGGAGCTGTTTTTT.

The J gene is TRBJ2-5, the V gene TRBV3-1 (or the pseudogene TRBV3-2), with TRBD1 as a possible D gene (6 bases). The CDR3 is 15 amino acids. CDR1 LGHDT and CDR2 YNNKEL come from the germline V gene (reference sequence). Trimming shortened V by 1 base and J by 1 base, and 10 bases separated the two germline ends. The DNA for the CDR3 is TGTGCCAGCAGCCAAGCAGGGACACCCCAAGAGACCCAGTACTTC. It translates to CASSQAGTPQETQYF.

The rearrangement links TRBV11-2 to TRBJ2-3; TRBD2 agrees at 16 bases. Germline-derived CDR1 and CDR2 are SGHAT and FQNNGV. CDR3 length: 19 residues. The J segment lost 1 base and the V segment lost 3 bases, leaving 7 bases of the junction unmatched. The CDR3 DNA follows: TGTGCCAGCAGCTTCCCGGGACTAGCGGGGGGGCGCGGCACAGATACGCAGTATTTT. Protein: CASSFPGLAGGRGTDTQYF.

V usage is TRBV10-3 and J usage is TRBJ2-3, with 9 bases fitting TRBD2. Trimming cost V 3 bases and J 7 bases; bases outside gene matches: 20. CDR3 length equals 19 residues. Germline V lookup: CDR1 ENHRY, CDR2 SYGVKD. The CDR3 loop is CAISDNARGSGSGWNTQYF. Here the CDR3 DNA reads TGTGCCATCAGTGATAACGCTCGTGGTAGCGGGAGCGGGTGGAATACGCAGTATTTT.

This clone came up a few times. J is TRBJ2-7 and V is TRBV2, with 9 bases identical to TRBD2. V trimming: 6 bases; J trimming: 3 bases; junction bases outside the gene matches: 9. Germline V CDR1 and CDR2: SNHLY, FYNNEI. This CDR3 comprises 15 residues. This chain's CDR3 is CASREGTSSRYEQYF. For the CDR3, the DNA is TGTGCCAGCAGAGAGGGGACTAGCAGCCGCTACGAGCAGTACTTC.

The chain has TRBV19 and TRBJ2-7; no clear D. This CDR3 spans 14 amino acids. Germline values: CDR1 LNHDA, CDR2 SQIVND (reference sequence). The ends were cut back, 3 bases at V and 0 bases at J, with 9 bases in the middle. CDR3 amino acids: CASSISAVSYEQYF. CDR3 nucleotide sequence: TGTGCCAGTAGTATCAGCGCCGTCTCCTACGAGCAGTACTTC.

The chain combines TRBV28 with TRBJ1-1, with D hard to call. V was pared by 3 bases and J by 7 bases, with 12 bases between. The CDR3 has 13 amino acids. Germline V lookup: CDR1 MDHEN, CDR2 SYDVKM. In DNA, the CDR3 is TGTGCCAGCAGTTTTGGCGGCATCGGTGAAGCTTTCTTT. Protein sequence: CASSFGGIGEAFF.

In this sample, this clone turned up a few times. The rearrangement uses TRBV1 and TRBJ2-7; TRBD2, as called in the table, went unchecked against the DNA. TRBV1 is listed as a pseudogene. This CDR3 spans 18 amino acids. The CDR3 reads CTSSQEGRRSGTSYEQYF. The DNA for the CDR3 is TGCACCAGCAGCCAAGAGGGAAGGAGGAGCGGGACATCCTACGAGCAGTACTTC.

This clone is a singleton in its sample. The genes are TRBV18 and TRBJ2-1; D may be TRBD1 (6 bases). Trimming stripped 5 bases from V and 4 bases from J, with 24 bases between. The germline V gene has CDR1 KGHSH and CDR2 LQKENI. The length of the CDR3 is 18 residues. The CDR3 DNA sequence: TGTGCCAGCTCATCTAGTTCCGGGTACGGGACACCTTACAATGAGCAGTTCTTC. Residues: CASSSSSGYGTPYNEQFF.

This clone was seen just once. The V and J genes are TRBV10-3 and TRBJ2-3, with a weak D call TRBD2 (6 bases). Germline CDR1 ENHRY, CDR2 SYGVKD. Trimming left V 6 bases short and J 0 bases short, with 16 bases between. This CDR3 comprises 16 residues. The CDR3 loop reads CAIRGSWRGSTDTQYF. In nucleotides, the CDR3 is TGTGCCATCAGAGGGTCGTGGCGGGGAAGCACAGATACGCAGTATTTT.

There are a few counts of this clone. The chain employs TRBV6-5 and TRBJ1-4; 9 positions match TRBD1. Germline V gives CDR1 MNHEY, CDR2 SVGAGI. The CDR3 totals 15 residues. The trim removed 2 bases at V and 8 bases at J, leaving 6 bases unmatched. DNA for the CDR3: TGTGCCAGCAGTTACACCACAGGGGGCAACGAAAAACTGTTTTTT. Translated, it gives CASSYTTGGNEKLFF.

This rearrangement joins TRBV7-2 to TRBJ1-1; maybe TRBD1 (6 bases). Trimming cost V 1 base and J 8 bases, with 17 bases left between them. Germline V lookup: CDR1 SGHTA, CDR2 FQGNSA. This CDR3 has 15 amino acids. CDR3 bases: TGTGCCAGCAGCTTAGGGGCACAGGGACTATTGGAAGCTTTCTTT. Translation: CASSLGAQGLLEAFF. Based on the CDR3 plus reference TRBV7-2 and TRBJ1-1, the full variable domain is GAGVSQSPSNKVTEKGKDVELRCDPISGHTALYWYRQSLGQGLEFLIYFQGNSAPDKSGLPSDRFSAERTGGSVSTLTIQRTQQEDSAVYLCASSLGAQGLLEAFFGQGTRLTVV.

V and J are TRBV10-3 and TRBJ1-5; D unclear. V lost 7 bases and J 7 bases, leaving 20 bases between the germline ends. This CDR3 comprises 15 residues. Germline CDR1 ENHRY, CDR2 SYGVKD. The DNA of the CDR3 is TGTGCCATCAATTCGGACGGAGGACCAAGGCAGCCCCAGCATTTT. Protein: CAINSDGGPRQPQHF.